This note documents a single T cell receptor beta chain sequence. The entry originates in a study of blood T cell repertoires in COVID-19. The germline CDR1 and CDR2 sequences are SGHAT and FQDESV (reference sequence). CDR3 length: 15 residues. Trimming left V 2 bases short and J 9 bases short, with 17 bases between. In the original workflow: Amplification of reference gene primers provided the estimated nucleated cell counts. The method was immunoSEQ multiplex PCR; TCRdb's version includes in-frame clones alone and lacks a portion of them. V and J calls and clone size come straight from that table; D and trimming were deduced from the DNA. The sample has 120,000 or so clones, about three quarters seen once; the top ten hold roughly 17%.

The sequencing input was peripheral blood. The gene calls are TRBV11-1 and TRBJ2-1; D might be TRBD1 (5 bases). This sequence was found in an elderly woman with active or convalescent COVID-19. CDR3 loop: CASSLNPGQGSEQFF. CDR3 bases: TGTGCCAGCAGCTTAAACCCCGGCCAGGGAAGTGAGCAGTTCTTC. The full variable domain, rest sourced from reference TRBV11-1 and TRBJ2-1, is EAEVAQSPRYKITEKSQAVAFWCDPISGHATLYWYRQILGQGPELLVQFQDESVVDDSQLPKDRFSAERLKGVDSTLKIQPAELGDSAMYLCASSLNPGQGSEQFFGPGTRLTVL.